A single sample is the source of the 8 T cell receptor beta chains below, sequenced in a study of T cell changes during pregnancy in multiple sclerosis. TCRdb's copy holds only in-frame clones and misses some; the assay was immunoSEQ multiplex PCR. The table lists 15,000 or so clones, about 83% of them singletons. The material sequenced was CD8+ T cells from peripheral blood mononuclear cells, taken in the second trimester of pregnancy. These receptors were collected from a female donor in good health, enrolled as a control in a pregnancy study.

The chain couples TRBV5-5 to TRBJ1-2; D perhaps matches TRBD1 (6 bases). CDR1 is SGHKS, CDR2 YYEKEE, per germline (reference sequence). The ends were cut back, 5 bases at V and 6 bases at J, with 20 bases in the middle. This CDR3 region has 15 residues. Here the CDR3 DNA reads TGTGCCAGCAGATGGAGGGGGAGGGGGAATCATGGCTACACCTTC. As protein: CASRWRGRGNHGYTF. Drawing the rest from reference TRBV5-5 and TRBJ1-2, the complete variable domain is DAGVTQSPTHLIKTRGQQVTLRCSPISGHKSVSWYQQVLGQGPQFIFQYYEKEERGRGNFPDRFSARQFPNYSSELNVNALLLGDSALYLCASRWRGRGNHGYTFGSGTRLTVV.

The rearrangement joins TRBV28 to TRBJ2-4; 11 bases map to TRBD2. CDR3 length equals 17 residues. Unmatched junction bases numbered 6, after V lost 5 bases and J lost 0 bases. Germline assignment: CDR1 MDHEN and CDR2 SYDVKM. As DNA, the CDR3 is TGTGCCAGCAGTGGTCATAGCGGGGGGGCAGCCAAAAACATTCAGTACTTC. Amino acid sequence: CASSGHSGGAAKNIQYF.

J is TRBJ2-7 and V is TRBV28; 11 positions agree with TRBD2. V shed 2 bases, J shed 6 bases, and the junction held 3 bases outside the gene matches. This CDR3 is built from 14 residues. The V gene's germline CDR1 is MDHEN and CDR2 SYDVKM. CDR3 sequence: CASSLRLAGSEQYF. CDR3 bases: TGTGCCAGCAGTTTACGACTAGCGGGGAGCGAGCAGTACTTC.

J is TRBJ2-7 and V is TRBV4-2; 9 bases map to TRBD2. The germline CDR1 and CDR2 sequences are LGHNA and YNFKEQ. The trim removed 0 bases at V and 6 bases at J, leaving 6 bases unmatched. This CDR3 contains 15 residues. CDR3 in DNA: TGTGCCAGCAGCCAAGATGAACTAGCGGGCTCCGAGCAGTACTTC. Translated, it gives CASSQDELAGSEQYF.

This clone appeared once. This rearrangement joins TRBV29-1 to TRBJ1-2, with 10 bases identical to TRBD1. CDR3 size: 17 residues. The J segment lost 1 base and the V segment lost 3 bases, leaving 11 bases of the junction unmatched. CDR1 and CDR2 from the germline V gene are SQVTM and ANQGSEA. The CDR3: CSVDGGRQGAHNYGYTF. In nucleotides, the CDR3 is TGCAGCGTTGACGGGGGGAGACAGGGGGCGCATAACTATGGCTACACCTTC. Combining the CDR3 with reference TRBV29-1 and TRBJ1-2 gives the whole variable domain SAVISQKPSRDICQRGTSLTIQCQVDSQVTMMFWYRQQPGQSLTLIATANQGSEATYESGFVIDKFPISRPNLTFSTLTVSNMSPEDSSIYLCSVDGGRQGAHNYGYTFGSGTRLTVV.

CDR3 loop: CASVLAGGRNEQFF. In DNA form, the CDR3 reads TGTGCCAGCGTTCTAGCGGGGGGCCGGAATGAGCAGTTCTTC. The chain is built from TRBV2 and TRBJ2-1; 11 positions match TRBD2. CDR3 length: 14 residues. The germline V gene encodes CDR1 SNHLY and CDR2 FYNNEI. The junction had 7 bases not matched to a gene; V was cut back by 8 bases and J by 7 bases.

The chain carries TRBV27 and TRBJ2-5, with TRBD1 identical over 7 bases. J was trimmed by 2 bases and V by 7 bases; bases with no gene match: 10. The CDR3 consists of 15 residues. The germline CDR1 and CDR2 sequences are MNHEY and SMNVEV (reference sequence). CDR3 coding DNA: TGTGCCAGCACTCCAAGTCCGGGACAGCAAGAGACCCAGTACTTC. It translates to CASTPSPGQQETQYF.

The chain is built from TRBV19 and TRBJ1-2, with TRBD1 identical over 7 bases. The CDR3 has 15 amino acids. After removal of 1 base from V and 8 bases from J, the junction contained 10 bases not matched to a gene. The germline CDR1 and CDR2 sequences are LNHDA and SQIVND (reference sequence). The CDR3 reads CASSIVIGTVLGYTF. CDR3 nucleotides: TGTGCCAGTAGTATAGTAATTGGGACAGTGCTCGGCTACACCTTC.